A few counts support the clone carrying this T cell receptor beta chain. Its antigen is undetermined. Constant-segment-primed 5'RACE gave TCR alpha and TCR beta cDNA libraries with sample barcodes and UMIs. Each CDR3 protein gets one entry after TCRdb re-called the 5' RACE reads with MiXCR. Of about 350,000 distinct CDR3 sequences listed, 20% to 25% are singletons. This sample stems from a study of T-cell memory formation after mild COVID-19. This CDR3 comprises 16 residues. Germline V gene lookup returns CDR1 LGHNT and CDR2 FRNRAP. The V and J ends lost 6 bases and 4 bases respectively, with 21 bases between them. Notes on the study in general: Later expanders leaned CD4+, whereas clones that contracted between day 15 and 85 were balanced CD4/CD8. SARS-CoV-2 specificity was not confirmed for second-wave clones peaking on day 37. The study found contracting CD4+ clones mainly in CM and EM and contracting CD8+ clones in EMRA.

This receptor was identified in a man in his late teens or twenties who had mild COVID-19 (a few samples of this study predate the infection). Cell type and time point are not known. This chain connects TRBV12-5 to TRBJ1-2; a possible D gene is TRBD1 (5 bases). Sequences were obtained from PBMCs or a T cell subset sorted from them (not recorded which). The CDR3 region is CASGPFLWDRIYGYTF. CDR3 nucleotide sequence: TGTGCTAGTGGCCCTTTCTTATGGGACCGCATCTATGGCTACACCTTC.